The rows below give T cell receptor beta chains drawn from one sample of a study of PD-1 blockade in classical Hodgkin lymphoma. The method was immunoSEQ multiplex PCR; TCRdb's version includes in-frame clones alone and lacks a portion of them. The data hold tens of thousands of clones, with approximately 90% observed a single time. Sample: peripheral blood mononuclear cells (PBMCs), taken before the fourth cycle of nivolumab. Receptors were obtained from a human donor with classical Hodgkin lymphoma. The CDR3 runs from the conserved cysteine through the conserved F or W. The D gene is left open where the match is weak.

d_gene,j_gene,v_gene,CDR3aa,CDR3nt
-,TRBJ2-1,TRBV30,CAWSGTKWGNEQFF,TGTGCCTGGAGTGGGACCAAATGGGGCAATGAGCAGTTCTTC
TRBD1,TRBJ1-1,TRBV19,CASSMPTGEMNTEAFF,TGTGCCAGTAGTATGCCCACAGGGGAAATGAACACTGAAGCTTTCTTT
-,TRBJ2-3,TRBV18,CASSSRGISADTQYF,TGTGCCAGCTCCTCCCGCGGGATTTCTGCAGATACGCAGTATTTT
-,TRBJ2-7,TRBV7-8,CASSSLYEQYF,TGTGCCAGCAGCTCCCTGTACGAGCAGTACTTC
TRBD2,TRBJ2-1,TRBV10-3,CAIRGLQTGDEQFF,TGTGCCATCAGGGGACTACAGACTGGGGATGAGCAGTTCTTC
TRBD1,TRBJ1-2,TRBV10-3,CAISDYRGNYGYTF,TGTGCCATCAGTGACTACAGGGGAAACTATGGCTACACCTTC
-,TRBJ2-1,TRBV4-2,CASSPTGNEQFF,TGTGCCAGCAGCCCTACGGGGAATGAGCAGTTCTTC
-,TRBJ1-5,TRBV4-2,CASSQDRGGKQPQHF,TGTGCCAGCAGCCAAGATCGGGGAGGTAAGCAGCCCCAGCATTTT
-,TRBJ1-5,TRBV6-5,CASSRAGMQPQHF,TGTGCCAGCAGCCGCGCCGGCATGCAGCCCCAGCATTTT
-,TRBJ2-3,TRBV5-6,CASRKPGVDTQYF,TGTGCCAGCAGAAAGCCGGGGGTAGATACGCAGTATTTT
-,TRBJ1-4,TRBV11-1,CASSLEAGGDEKLFF,TGTGCCAGCAGCTTAGAAGCTGGGGGGGATGAAAAACTGTTTTTT
-,TRBJ2-3,TRBV27,CASRDPRGGTDTQYF,TGTGCCAGCAGGGATCCCAGGGGCGGAACAGATACGCAGTATTTT